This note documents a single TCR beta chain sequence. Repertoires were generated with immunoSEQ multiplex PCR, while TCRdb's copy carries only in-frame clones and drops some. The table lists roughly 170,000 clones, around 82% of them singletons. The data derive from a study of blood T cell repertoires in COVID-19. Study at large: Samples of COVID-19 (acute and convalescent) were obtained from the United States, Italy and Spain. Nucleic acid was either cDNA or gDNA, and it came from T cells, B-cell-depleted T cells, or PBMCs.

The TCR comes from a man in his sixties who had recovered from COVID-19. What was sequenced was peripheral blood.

The CDR3 here is CASSLEGATNTEAFF. The DNA of the CDR3 is TGCGCCAGCAGCTTGGAAGGAGCTACGAACACTGAAGCTTTCTTT. The rearrangement joins TRBV5-1 to TRBJ1-1; D gene unclear. CDR3 length equals 15 residues. Germline-derived CDR1 and CDR2 are SGHRS and YFSETQ. With 0 bases removed from V and 1 base from J, the gap between germline ends came to 10 bases. The full variable domain, in which reference TRBV5-1 and TRBJ1-1 provide the parts outside the CDR3, is KAGVTQTPRYLIKTRGQQVTLSCSPISGHRSVSWYQQTPGQGLQFLFEYFSETQRNKGNFPGRFSGRQFSNSRSEMNVSTLELGDSALYLCASSLEGATNTEAFFGQGTRLTVV.